The clone carrying this T cell receptor (beta chain) was picked up a small number of times. The antigen remains undetermined. The source of the sample is a study of beta chain features in type 1 diabetes. Study-wide points: VDJ junctions in type 1 diabetes patients carried more deletions and fewer insertions. Significant though moderate, a shortening of TCRB CDR3s appeared in all four CD4+ subsets of Type 1 diabetes patients. The influence of HLA type on TCRB rearrangement stayed undetermined. Although PCR might favor shorter templates, it would do so equally in patients and controls.

cDNA synthesis used the whole RNA isolate, giving expressed TCRB sequences. Data came from immunoSEQ multiplex PCR; TCRdb stores just in-frame clones and leaves some out. Altogether a few hundred thousand clones are present, 25% to 35% being singletons, with the ten largest covering roughly 4%. Material: central memory CD4+ T cells from blood. The sequence was collected from a man between 25 and 39 years old in good health.

CDR3 DNA: TGTGCCAGCAGCTTAGAGGGAGGGTACAATGAGCAGTTCTTC. It encodes CASSLEGGYNEQFF. The chain combines TRBV11-2 with TRBJ2-1; 7 nucleotides align to TRBD2. V gave up 0 bases and J gave up 4 bases; unmatched junction bases: 0. Germline loops: CDR1 SGHAT, CDR2 FQNNGV. CDR3 length: 14 amino acids.